These 18 T cell receptor beta chains were all obtained from the same sample, sequenced in a study of blood T cell repertoires in COVID-19. Clones were read by immunoSEQ multiplex PCR, and TCRdb kept only the in-frame ones, dropping some. The sample has 240,000 or so clones, about 89% seen once; the top ten hold just under 9%. Input material: PBMCs or T cells enriched from blood (not recorded which). These receptors all come from a man aged 40-49 years who had recovered from COVID-19.

The chain employs TRBV11-2 and TRBJ2-2; 8 bases match TRBD2. Germline V CDR1 and CDR2: SGHAT, FQNNGV. The CDR3 spans 16 residues. V shed 1 base and J 3 bases; nucleotides not matched to a gene: 4. This CDR3 is CASSLVRGADTGELFF. CDR3 DNA: TGTGCCAGCAGCTTAGTGCGGGGGGCAGACACCGGGGAGCTGTTTTTT.

The J gene is TRBJ2-1, the V gene TRBV11-2; 10 nucleotides line up with TRBD2. The CDR3 loop spans 16 amino acids. CDR1 and CDR2 from the germline V gene are SGHAT and FQNNGV. J was trimmed by 3 bases and V by 9 bases; bases with no gene match: 11. CDR3 DNA: TGTGCCAGTGGACTAGCGGTTAGTAGCTTCTACAATGAGCAGTTCTTC. This encodes CASGLAVSSFYNEQFF.

This clone is large. CDR3 sequence: CAWSGDAGYNEQFF. In nucleotides, the CDR3 is TGTGCCTGGAGTGGCGATGCGGGGTACAATGAGCAGTTCTTC. The V gene is TRBV30, the J gene TRBJ2-1; TRBD2 might be the D (6 bases). The CDR3 loop spans 14 amino acids. The germline CDR1 and CDR2 sequences are GTSNPN and SVGIG (reference sequence). V was clipped by 1 base and J by 4 bases, with 11 bases between them. Supplemented by reference TRBV30 and TRBJ2-1, the full variable domain reads SQTIHQWPATLVQPVGSPLSLECTVEGTSNPNLYWYRQAAGRGLQLLFYSVGIGQISSEVPQNLSASRPQDRQFILSSKKLLLSDSGFYLCAWSGDAGYNEQFFGPGTRLTVL.

The V and J genes are TRBV11-3 and TRBJ2-5; weak D call: TRBD1 (6 bases). V was cut by 1 base and J by 4 bases, with 16 bases left in between. The V gene's germline CDR1 is SGHNT and CDR2 YENEEA. This CDR3 region has 16 residues. This chain's CDR3 is CASSLAGHGNGETQYF. DNA for the CDR3: TGTGCCAGCAGCTTAGCGGGACACGGTAATGGAGAGACCCAGTACTTC. The full variable domain, completed using reference TRBV11-3 and TRBJ2-5, is EAGVVQSPRYKIIEKKQPVAFWCNPISGHNTLYWYLQNLGQGPELLIRYENEEAVDDSQLPKDRFSAERLKGVDSTLKIQPAELGDSAVYLCASSLAGHGNGETQYFGPGTRLLVL.

The genes are TRBV3-1 (or the pseudogene TRBV3-2) and TRBJ2-1; the D gene is possibly TRBD2 (6 bases). The CDR3 covers 13 residues. The V gene's germline CDR1 is LGHDT and CDR2 YNNKEL (reference sequence). Deletions cut 1 base from V and 9 bases from J, with 10 bases between. The CDR3, as DNA: TGTGCCAGCAGCCAAGGGGACTGGGGTGAGCAGTTCTTC. It yields the protein CASSQGDWGEQFF.

The chain has TRBV4-2 and TRBJ2-1; 11 bases map to TRBD2. The germline V gene encodes CDR1 LGHNA and CDR2 YNFKEQ. This CDR3 has 17 residues. Losses at the gene ends were 0 bases for V and 2 bases for J; bases not matched to a gene: 3. The CDR3 loop reads CASSQDRLAGPYNEQFF. CDR3 nucleotides: TGTGCCAGCAGCCAAGACCGACTAGCGGGACCCTACAATGAGCAGTTCTTC.

The V call is TRBV4-2, the J call TRBJ1-1; the match to TRBD1 covers 7 bases. Germline trimming cut 5 bases from V and 1 base from J; bases unmatched to any gene: 10. Germline CDR1 is LGHNA and CDR2 is YNFKEQ. The length of the CDR3 is 16 residues. The CDR3 protein is CASSARHGQENTEAFF. In DNA, the CDR3 is TGTGCCAGCAGCGCACGACATGGACAGGAGAACACTGAAGCTTTCTTT.

This sequence joins TRBV30 and TRBJ2-3, with D tentatively TRBD2 (8 bases). This CDR3 has 14 residues. V gave up 5 bases and J gave up 6 bases, with 18 bases separating them. Germline CDR1 GTSNPN, CDR2 SVGIG (reference sequence). CDR3 residues: CAWSLGGGGDTQYF. CDR3 coding DNA: TGTGCCTGGTCCCTAGGGGGCGGGGGGGATACGCAGTATTTT.

This chain links TRBV29-1 with TRBJ1-4, with D tentatively TRBD1 (6 bases). The germline gives CDR1 SQVTM, CDR2 ANQGSEA. The CDR3 has 13 residues. Trimming cost V 3 bases and J 10 bases, with 15 bases left between them. The CDR3 is CSVDGQGGGKLFF. The DNA for the CDR3 is TGCAGCGTTGACGGGCAGGGAGGGGGAAAACTGTTTTTT.

This clone was counted a single time. The chain carries TRBV5-1 and TRBJ2-5; 9 nucleotides align to TRBD2. This CDR3 comprises 16 residues. CDR1 and CDR2 from the germline V gene are SGHRS and YFSETQ. The junction had 4 bases not matched to a gene; V was cut back by 0 bases and J by 1 base. The CDR3 here is CASSLALAGFQETQYF. The CDR3 nucleotides read TGCGCCAGCAGCTTGGCACTAGCGGGTTTCCAAGAGACCCAGTACTTC.

The genes are TRBV3-1 (or the pseudogene TRBV3-2) and TRBJ2-3; TRBD2 aligns across 15 bases. CDR3 length equals 20 residues. CDR1 is LGHDT, CDR2 YNNKEL, per germline (reference sequence). V dropped 1 base and J dropped 6; count of bases not matched to a gene: 14. CDR3 residues: CASSQVLIGTSGGQVDTQYF. CDR3 DNA: TGTGCCAGCAGCCAAGTTCTTATCGGGACTAGCGGGGGGCAGGTCGATACGCAGTATTTT.

The gene calls are TRBV15 and TRBJ1-1; no reliable D call. The CDR3 totals 16 residues. The V end lost 1 base, the J end lost 0 bases, and 12 bases lay between the germline ends. Germline CDR1 LNHNV, CDR2 YYDKDF (reference sequence). The CDR3 loop is CATSRGLVSLNTEAFF. In DNA, the CDR3 is TGTGCCACCAGCAGAGGCCTAGTTAGTTTGAACACTGAAGCTTTCTTT.

The CDR3 spells CASGLVLGRANSPLHF. The CDR3 DNA reads TGTGCTAGTGGTTTGGTACTGGGCAGGGCAAATTCACCCCTCCACTTT. The chain joins TRBV12-5 to TRBJ1-6, with D possibly being TRBD1 (5 bases). CDR3 size: 16 residues. Germline V gene data show CDR1 as LGHNT and CDR2 as FRNRAP. V shed 0 bases and J shed 7 bases, with 13 bases lying between them.

The gene calls are TRBV5-6 and TRBJ1-2; maybe TRBD1 (6 bases). Trimming cost V 4 bases and J 3 bases, with 13 bases left between them. The germline gives CDR1 SGHDT, CDR2 YYEEEE. The CDR3 totals 14 residues. The CDR3 DNA follows: TGTGCCAGCAGCCCAGGGGTAATCGACTATGGCTACACCTTC. Amino acids: CASSPGVIDYGYTF.

This clone was recorded a few times. This chain links TRBV11-2 with TRBJ2-2, with 10 bases lining up with TRBD2. Germline V gene data show CDR1 as SGHAT and CDR2 as FQNNGV. Trimming at V came to 2 bases and at J to 7 bases, leaving 4 bases not matched to a gene. This CDR3 has 15 residues. The CDR3 nucleotides read TGTGCCAGCAGCTTACTAGCGGGAGTGGTCGGGGAGCTGTTTTTT. As protein: CASSLLAGVVGELFF. The whole variable domain, remainder taken from reference TRBV11-2 and TRBJ2-2, is EAGVAQSPRYKIIEKRQSVAFWCNPISGHATLYWYQQILGQGPKLLIQFQNNGVVDDSQLPKDRFSAERLKGVDSTLKIQPAKLEDSAVYLCASSLLAGVVGELFFGEGSRLTVL.

The rearrangement uses TRBV7-9 and TRBJ2-7; 10 bases agree with TRBD2. Germline assignment: CDR1 SEHNR and CDR2 FQNEAQ (reference sequence). V lost 8 bases and J lost 2; bases outside the gene matches: 15. The length of the CDR3 is 17 residues. CDR3 amino acids: CASGPRTWTSGAYEQYF. The CDR3 nucleotides read TGTGCCAGCGGCCCAAGAACCTGGACTAGCGGAGCCTACGAGCAGTACTTC.

This chain joins TRBV5-1 and TRBJ2-3; 8 bases are shared with TRBD2. The CDR3 loop spans 16 amino acids. V was clipped by 4 bases and J by 1 base; unmatched bases: 8. CDR1 is SGHRS, CDR2 YFSETQ, per germline. CDR3 nucleotides: TGCGCCAGCAGCACTGATAGCGGGATACGCACAGATACGCAGTATTTT. This gives the protein CASSTDSGIRTDTQYF.

The rearrangement joins TRBV21-1 to TRBJ2-7; no DNA check was done on the table's D call, TRBD1. TRBV21-1 is annotated as a pseudogene. The CDR3 loop spans 18 amino acids. CDR3 residues: CASSKRRRGRDSTYEQYF. In DNA form, the CDR3 reads TGTGCCAGCAGCAAAAGACGCAGAGGCCGGGACAGTACCTACGAGCAGTACTTC.